Listed below are T cell receptor beta chains from one sample, sequenced in a study of CD8 T cells in ankylosing spondylitis. TCRdb reprocessed the 5' RACE reads via MiXCR and lists one record per CDR3 protein. In the table there are about 200,000 distinct CDR3 sequences, over 10% of which are singletons. The sequencing sample was made of blood, either unsorted or a sorted T cell fraction (not recorded which). All receptors derive from a male donor with ankylosing spondylitis or in good health (not recorded which). CDR3s leave out the opening cysteine and the closing phenylalanine or tryptophan. The order of the fields is V gene, J gene, CDR3 protein.

v_gene: TRBV2; j_gene: TRBJ1-2; CDR3aa: ASRESQGIAFGYT
v_gene: TRBV5-5; j_gene: TRBJ1-5; CDR3aa: ASSLGQLVNQPQH
v_gene: TRBV11-2; j_gene: TRBJ2-3; CDR3aa: ASSLVTGGAIDTQY
v_gene: TRBV12-5; j_gene: TRBJ2-7; CDR3aa: ASGTSDRGYEQY
v_gene: TRBV7-2; j_gene: TRBJ2-1; CDR3aa: ASSLEGSSYNEQF
v_gene: TRBV27; j_gene: TRBJ1-4; CDR3aa: ASRPSWDRDDEKLF
v_gene: TRBV2; j_gene: TRBJ2-3; CDR3aa: ATDPGGFSTDTQY
v_gene: TRBV25-1; j_gene: TRBJ2-7; CDR3aa: ASSEWGGTEQY
v_gene: TRBV12-3/TRBV12-4; j_gene: TRBJ1-1; CDR3aa: ASSPAGTGFEAF
v_gene: TRBV4-1; j_gene: TRBJ1-1; CDR3aa: ASREQGSNTEAF
v_gene: TRBV2; j_gene: TRBJ1-1; CDR3aa: ASSVTGSPAEAF
v_gene: TRBV5-1; j_gene: TRBJ1-5; CDR3aa: ASSSDANNQRQPQH
v_gene: TRBV3-1; j_gene: TRBJ2-2; CDR3aa: ASSPGQGATGELF
v_gene: TRBV16; j_gene: TRBJ2-7; CDR3aa: ASSPTQGSEQY
v_gene: TRBV2; j_gene: TRBJ1-1; CDR3aa: ASENVEAF
v_gene: TRBV29-1; j_gene: TRBJ2-7; CDR3aa: SVAGQGGSYEQY
v_gene: TRBV15; j_gene: TRBJ2-7; CDR3aa: ATSRDGWVY
v_gene: TRBV5-1; j_gene: TRBJ1-1; CDR3aa: ASSTRGQGGTEAF
v_gene: TRBV6-1; j_gene: TRBJ2-7; CDR3aa: ASWGDSGYEQY
v_gene: TRBV20-1; j_gene: TRBJ2-7; CDR3aa: SASYEGRDEQY
v_gene: TRBV4-1; j_gene: TRBJ1-1; CDR3aa: ASSRGQGTEAF
v_gene: TRBV14; j_gene: TRBJ1-1; CDR3aa: ASSHQTNTEAF
v_gene: TRBV2; j_gene: TRBJ1-5; CDR3aa: ASRDAGGNQPQH
v_gene: TRBV7-9; j_gene: TRBJ2-7; CDR3aa: ASSYSTTSYEQY
v_gene: TRBV12-3/TRBV12-4; j_gene: TRBJ2-7; CDR3aa: ASSLLNYEQY
v_gene: TRBV7-6; j_gene: TRBJ2-7; CDR3aa: ASSLNGQGGEQY
v_gene: TRBV11-2; j_gene: TRBJ1-4; CDR3aa: ASHPHQQLPTNEKLF
v_gene: TRBV12-2; j_gene: TRBJ2-4; CDR3aa: ASRFLLSGVAKNIQY
v_gene: TRBV5-1; j_gene: TRBJ1-1; CDR3aa: ASSFGTSEAF
v_gene: TRBV18; j_gene: TRBJ2-1; CDR3aa: ASSPRTSSYNEQF
v_gene: TRBV12-3/TRBV12-4; j_gene: TRBJ1-2; CDR3aa: ASSYNRGYT
v_gene: TRBV7-6; j_gene: TRBJ2-1; CDR3aa: ASSPPERPYNEQF
v_gene: TRBV29-1; j_gene: TRBJ2-1; CDR3aa: SVGGADGTGEYNEQF
v_gene: TRBV2; j_gene: TRBJ2-2; CDR3aa: AFSGGAGTGELF
v_gene: TRBV20-1; j_gene: TRBJ2-7; CDR3aa: SARDLRGSYEQY
v_gene: TRBV5-1; j_gene: TRBJ2-7; CDR3aa: ASSPGQGAVGQY
v_gene: TRBV29-1; j_gene: TRBJ2-7; CDR3aa: SVEDEGQGVYEQY
v_gene: TRBV20-1; j_gene: TRBJ2-1; CDR3aa: SARDPTLSTYNEQF
v_gene: TRBV11-2; j_gene: TRBJ2-7; CDR3aa: ASSLGYPKVVPPLYSYEQY
v_gene: TRBV3-1; j_gene: TRBJ2-3; CDR3aa: ASSHPTSGEPTDTQY
v_gene: TRBV15; j_gene: TRBJ2-2; CDR3aa: ATSLSGGSNTGELF
v_gene: TRBV3-1; j_gene: TRBJ2-1; CDR3aa: ASSQGTGTGLQSSYNEQF
v_gene: TRBV6-5; j_gene: TRBJ2-4; CDR3aa: ASSYSVSASTANIQY
v_gene: TRBV5-1; j_gene: TRBJ2-1; CDR3aa: ASSGQNEQF
v_gene: TRBV4-2; j_gene: TRBJ2-1; CDR3aa: ASSLPGPRSDEQF
v_gene: TRBV6-1; j_gene: TRBJ2-5; CDR3aa: ASTPSLIATEFQETQY
v_gene: TRBV12-3/TRBV12-4; j_gene: TRBJ2-1; CDR3aa: ASSPRAGQNANEQF
v_gene: TRBV27; j_gene: TRBJ1-1; CDR3aa: ASSSPLSKNTEAF
v_gene: TRBV7-9; j_gene: TRBJ2-7; CDR3aa: ASSSYYEQY
v_gene: TRBV19; j_gene: TRBJ2-1; CDR3aa: ASSVRTGGNEQF
v_gene: TRBV4-1; j_gene: TRBJ1-4; CDR3aa: ASSPEGVGVKEKLF
v_gene: TRBV20-1; j_gene: TRBJ2-1; CDR3aa: SARGDRWEQF
v_gene: TRBV29-1; j_gene: TRBJ1-1; CDR3aa: SATGTGKNTEAF